Each of the 19 T cell receptor beta chains below was sequenced from the same sample in a study of cytomegalovirus exposure and HLA in healthy donors. Primers: 60 Vbeta forward and 13 Jbeta reverse. Only in-frame clones appear in the TCRdb table, and some are missing; sequencing was by immunoSEQ multiplex PCR. The sample has about 81,000 clones; 77% are singletons. Sequencing input: PBMCs. Receptors originate from a man between 45 and 60 years old in good health and CMV-seropositive.

The V call is TRBV28, the J call TRBJ2-1; 12 nucleotides align to TRBD2. Germline lookup yields CDR1 MDHEN and CDR2 SYDVKM. J lost 9 bases, V lost 5 bases, and 11 bases had no gene match. The CDR3 covers 16 residues. CDR3 DNA: TGTGCCAGCAGTCGGACTCTAGCGGGAGGGCCTGGTGAGCAGTTCTTC. Translation: CASSRTLAGGPGEQFF.

This sequence joins TRBV27 and TRBJ1-6; D is ambiguous. The CDR3 loop spans 18 amino acids. Germline V lookup: CDR1 MNHEY, CDR2 SMNVEV (reference sequence). The V end was cut by 3 bases, the J end by 9 bases, with 24 bases between. The CDR3 DNA follows: TGTGCCAGCAGTTTCGCCACCTTTAGGACTTCTTTTGGTTCACCCCTCCACTTT. Protein: CASSFATFRTSFGSPLHF.

To note about this clone: Its ends do not fully match the called genes, so a read error is possible. V is TRBV27 and J is TRBJ2-6; the D gene is possibly TRBD1 (5 bases). CDR1 is MNHEY, CDR2 SMNVEV, per germline (reference sequence). The CDR3 length is 15 residues. CDR3 bases: TGTGCCAGCAGAGAAGTCGTCTCTGGGGCCAACGGCCTGACTTTC. Protein: CASREVVSGANGLTF.

The chain has TRBV19 and TRBJ2-5; 10 bases line up with TRBD2. The ends lost 3 bases at V and 3 bases at J; junction bases unmatched: 7. The CDR3 has 16 amino acids. Germline values: CDR1 LNHDA, CDR2 SQIVND (reference sequence). CDR3 residues: CASSIPAGGKKETQYF. CDR3 nucleotide sequence: TGTGCCAGTAGTATCCCAGCGGGAGGGAAGAAAGAGACCCAGTACTTC.

As concerns this clone: Sequence at one end of the junction differs from germline and may be a read error. The V gene is TRBV7-7, the J gene TRBJ2-2, with D perhaps matching TRBD2 (6 bases). This CDR3 comprises 14 residues. From germline, CDR1 is SSHAT and CDR2 FNYEAQ (reference sequence). The CDR3: CASSLMEGTGELFF. CDR3 DNA sequence: TGTGCTAGCAGCTTGATGGAGGGCACCGGGGAGCTGTTTTTT. Full variable domain (outside the CDR3, taken from reference TRBV7-7 and TRBJ2-2): GAGVSQSPRYKVTKRGQDVTLRCDPISSHATLYWYQQALGQGPEFLTYFNYEAQPDKSGLPSDRFSAERPEGSISTLTIQRTEQRDSAMYRCASSLMEGTGELFFGEGSRLTVL.

This clone was recorded once. The rearrangement uses TRBV2 and TRBJ2-7; D is undetermined. The length of the CDR3 is 13 residues. In germline, CDR1 is SNHLY, CDR2 FYNNEI. V shed 8 bases and J shed 3 bases, with 14 bases lying between them. CDR3 in amino acids: CASHTVRIYEQYF. The CDR3 bases are TGTGCCAGCCACACGGTCAGGATCTACGAGCAGTACTTC.

The gene calls are TRBV14 and TRBJ2-5, with 10 bases matching TRBD2. The last part of the DNA fits TRBJ2-7 better; the J call may be wrong. Looked up from germline, CDR1 is SGHDN and CDR2 is FVKESK. The CDR3 extends over 15 amino acids. CDR3 protein: CASSQGTSGPYEQYF. In DNA form, the CDR3 reads TGTGCCAGCAGCCAAGGGACTAGCGGACCATACGAGCAGTACTTC.

Here the CDR3 DNA reads TGCGCCAGCAGCGGACTAGCGAGTCGGAATGAGCAGTTCTTC. As protein: CASSGLASRNEQFF. This chain joins TRBV5-1 and TRBJ2-1; the match to TRBD2 covers 9 bases. Germline CDR1 and CDR2: SGHRS and YFSETQ. Trimming removed 4 bases from V and 7 bases from J; junction bases left unmatched: 6. This CDR3 contains 14 residues.

V usage is TRBV11-1 and J usage is TRBJ2-7; D remains ambiguous. In germline, CDR1 is SGHAT, CDR2 FQDESV (reference sequence). The V gene lost 1 base and the J gene lost 3 bases, with 7 bases spanning the gap. CDR3 length equals 13 residues. The CDR3 sequence is CASSLEAHYEQYF. The CDR3 DNA reads TGTGCCAGCAGCTTAGAAGCCCACTACGAGCAGTACTTC.

This chain uses TRBV6-4 with TRBJ2-3; 9 nucleotides agree with TRBD2. The CDR3 loop spans 15 amino acids. The V gene end was trimmed by 3 bases and the J gene end by 1 base; junction bases not matched to a gene: 2. Germline V CDR1 and CDR2: MRHNA, SNTAGT. Here the CDR3 DNA reads TGTGCCAGCAGTGAGGTAGCGGGGGGCACAGATACGCAGTATTTT. It is translated as CASSEVAGGTDTQYF.

This clone was detected a few times. The V call is TRBV28, the J call TRBJ1-5; TRBD1 agrees at 9 bases. V dropped 6 bases and J dropped 4; count of bases not matched to a gene: 7. The CDR3 is 15 residues long. In germline, CDR1 is MDHEN, CDR2 SYDVKM. The CDR3 reads CASRSGTGTNQPQHF. The CDR3 DNA is TGTGCCAGCAGATCCGGGACAGGGACTAATCAGCCCCAGCATTTT.

This chain uses TRBV14 with TRBJ2-1; D is ambiguous. CDR1 SGHDN and CDR2 FVKESK come from the germline V gene. This CDR3 is 15 amino acids long. V was shortened by 2 bases and J by 8 bases, with 16 bases between the two germline ends. CDR3 sequence reads: CASSQIWAESYEQFF. CDR3 nucleotide sequence: TGTGCCAGCAGCCAAATATGGGCCGAGTCGTATGAGCAGTTCTTC.

The chain is built from TRBV19 and TRBJ1-5, with 10 bases identical to TRBD1. CDR1 is LNHDA, CDR2 SQIVND, per germline (reference sequence). This CDR3 contains 15 residues. V dropped 7 bases and J dropped 2; count of bases not matched to a gene: 5. The CDR3 protein is CASKGGQGGNQPQHF. The CDR3 bases are TGTGCCAGTAAGGGTGGACAGGGGGGCAATCAGCCCCAGCATTTT. Based on the CDR3 plus reference TRBV19 and TRBJ1-5, the full variable domain is DGGITQSPKYLFRKEGQNVTLSCEQNLNHDAMYWYRQDPGQGLRLIYYSQIVNDFQKGDIAEGYSVSREKKESFPLTVTSAQKNPTAFYLCASKGGQGGNQPQHFGDGTRLSIL.

This clone came up once. The CDR3 protein is CASSLYDRDTEAFF. In DNA, the CDR3 is TGTGCCAGCAGTTTATACGACAGAGACACTGAAGCTTTCTTT. The J gene is TRBJ1-1, the V gene TRBV27, with D possibly matching TRBD1 (5 bases). Per the germline V gene, CDR1 is MNHEY and CDR2 is SMNVEV (reference sequence). The CDR3 covers 14 residues. The V and J ends lost 1 base and 3 bases respectively, with 9 bases between them.

The chain uses TRBV5-1 and TRBJ2-2, with a weak D call TRBD1 (6 bases). This CDR3 comprises 14 residues. Looked up from germline, CDR1 is SGHRS and CDR2 is YFSETQ. Trimming took off 4 bases at V and 2 bases at J, with 9 bases between the two ends. CDR3 region: CASSLDRNTGELFF. CDR3 nucleotides: TGCGCCAGCAGCCTGGACAGAAACACCGGGGAGCTGTTTTTT.

The rearrangement links TRBV18 to TRBJ1-4; 12 bases align to TRBD1. This CDR3 region has 15 residues. The J segment lost 6 bases and the V segment lost 6 bases, leaving 5 bases of the junction unmatched. Germline assignment: CDR1 KGHSH and CDR2 LQKENI. The CDR3 sequence: CASSQGQGAYEKLFF. DNA for the CDR3: TGTGCCAGCTCCCAGGGACAGGGGGCTTATGAAAAACTGTTTTTT.

The chain employs TRBV7-9 and TRBJ1-1; D remains unclear. The CDR3 is made up of 14 amino acids. Germline CDR1 and CDR2: SEHNR and FQNEAQ (reference sequence). V was trimmed by 5 bases and J by 10 bases, leaving 20 bases between them. In nucleotides, the CDR3 is TGTGCCAGCAGCCAGGTACATAACCCCAAGGCAGCTTTCTTT. Its protein is CASSQVHNPKAAFF.

This clone occurred a few times. Different DNA sequences within this sample yield the same CDR3. The rearrangement joins TRBV7-9 to TRBJ1-5; D might be TRBD1 (5 bases). The CDR3 covers 15 residues. The germline CDR1 and CDR2 sequences are SEHNR and FQNEAQ (reference sequence). V was trimmed by 3 bases and J by 3 bases, leaving 12 bases between them. CDR3 sequence reads: CASSLSTGINQPQHF. CDR3 coding DNA: TGTGCCAGCAGCTTGTCAACAGGAATCAATCAGCCCCAGCATTTT.

The V gene is TRBV5-4, the J gene TRBJ2-1; a possible D gene is TRBD1 (7 bases). The CDR3 loop spans 13 amino acids. From germline, CDR1 is SGHNT and CDR2 YYREEE (reference sequence). V gave up 4 bases and J gave up 9 bases, with 14 bases separating them. CDR3 loop: CASSQSQGGEQFF. The CDR3 bases are TGTGCCAGCAGCCAGAGCCAGGGGGGTGAGCAGTTCTTC.